The clone carrying this T cell receptor (beta chain) is termed medium-sized. Its antigen remains unidentified. This beta chain came through as a stray read in a library set up for alpha chains, and its size says little. The sample originates from a study of spatial heterogeneity in lung cancer. Time point described: sample taken at primary tumor resection. Sequencing covered unsorted whole RNA taken from tumor, nontumor lung or frozen PBMC. Whole-study results and caveats: Among blood samples, ubiquitous expanded tumor TCRs appeared more at resection than at follow-up.

Unique molecular identifiers, one per molecule, were present on every TCR cDNA molecule. A single record per CDR3 protein comes from TCRdb applying MiXCR to the 5' RACE reads. The sample comprises some 11,000 distinct CDR3 sequences, around 6.5% of which are singletons, and 25% to 35% rests with the top ten. The sequences come from PBMCs, collected at surgery. This clonotype was sampled from a male donor with early-stage non-small cell lung cancer.

The CDR3 here is CASSGPGGGGTEAFF. The CDR3 coding sequence is TGTGCCAGCAGTGGACCAGGAGGTGGGGGCACTGAAGCTTTCTTT. This chain uses TRBV2 with TRBJ1-1, with D tentatively TRBD1 (5 bases). Trimming removed 4 bases at V and 4 bases at J, with 16 bases between. This CDR3 spans 15 amino acids. Looked up from germline, CDR1 is SNHLY and CDR2 is FYNNEI.